One sample yielded the 10 T cell receptor beta chains listed below, sequenced in a study of T cells after yellow fever vaccination. TCRdb re-called the 5' RACE reads through MiXCR, storing one row per CDR3 protein. The table shows 350,000 or so distinct CDR3 sequences, with 7% to 9% occurring only once. The sequenced sample was PBMCs, obtained about 41 days after the first yellow fever vaccination. The source is a man between 18 and 29 years old who received the YFV17D yellow fever vaccine.

The chain combines TRBV4-1 with TRBJ1-6; no clear D. The CDR3 contains 18 residues. CDR1 and CDR2 (germline): MGHRA, YSYEKL. Trimming shortened V by 0 bases and J by 10 bases, and 22 bases separated the two germline ends. CDR3 sequence: CASSQDPPEDRPRSPLHF. CDR3 coding DNA: TGCGCCAGCAGCCAAGACCCCCCCGAGGACCGGCCGAGGTCACCCCTCCACTTT.

This clonotype occurred a few times. This rearrangement joins TRBV4-3 to TRBJ2-1; perhaps D is TRBD1 or TRBD2 (5 bases each). The V end lost 4 bases, the J end lost 5 bases, and 9 bases lay between the germline ends. Germline CDR1 and CDR2: LGHNA and YSLEER. The CDR3 has 13 amino acids. The CDR3 region is CASSRDDNNEQFF. CDR3 in DNA: TGCGCCAGCAGCCGGGACGACAACAATGAGCAGTTCTTC.

This clonotype was observed many times. V is TRBV5-1 and J is TRBJ1-1; 7 positions match TRBD1. The CDR3 is 13 residues long. J gave up 6 bases and V 3 bases, and 5 bases lay outside the gene matches. Germline V gene sequence: CDR1 SGHRS, CDR2 YFSETQ. The DNA of the CDR3 is TGCGCCAGCAGCTCTTGGGGGACAGCTGAAGCTTTCTTT. This translates into CASSSWGTAEAFF.

The rearrangement uses TRBV28 and TRBJ2-2; D not certain. The CDR3 has 12 amino acids. Trimming removed 7 bases at V and 0 bases at J, with 3 bases between. Germline V gene sequence: CDR1 MDHEN, CDR2 SYDVKM. The CDR3 DNA reads as TGTGCCAGCAAGACGAACACCGGGGAGCTGTTTTTT. Residues: CASKTNTGELFF.

The chain has TRBV3-1 and TRBJ2-1; TRBD2 matches 11 bases. The V gene end was trimmed by 4 bases and the J gene end by 9 bases; junction bases not matched to a gene: 8. Germline-derived CDR1 and CDR2 are LGHDT and YNNKEL (reference sequence). The CDR3 covers 15 residues. CDR3 protein: CASSRSGGAEGEQFF. The CDR3, as DNA: TGTGCCAGCAGCCGTAGCGGGGGGGCCGAAGGTGAGCAGTTCTTC.

This clonotype was detected a few times. The genes are TRBV5-1 and TRBJ2-3; no clear D gene. Germline V gives CDR1 SGHRS, CDR2 YFSETQ. There are 12 residues in the CDR3. V was trimmed by 1 base and J by 5 bases, leaving 5 bases between them. CDR3 bases: TGCGCCAGCAGCTTGTCTCAAGATACGCAGTATTTT. Translating gives CASSLSQDTQYF.

CDR3 loop: CASSHGSTGDTQYF. Written as DNA, the CDR3 is TGTGCCAGCAGCCATGGATCGACGGGGGATACGCAGTATTTT. The gene calls are TRBV7-2 and TRBJ2-3, with a weak D call TRBD2 (5 bases). This CDR3 has 14 residues. Germline CDR1 and CDR2: SGHTA and FQGNSA. Trimming took off 5 bases at V and 6 bases at J, with 15 bases between the two ends. Full variable domain (missing parts from reference TRBV7-2 and TRBJ2-3): GAGVSQSPSNKVTEKGKDVELRCDPISGHTALYWYRQSLGQGLEFLIYFQGNSAPDKSGLPSDRFSAERTGGSVSTLTIQRTQQEDSAVYLCASSHGSTGDTQYFGPGTRLTVL.

V usage is TRBV27 and J usage is TRBJ2-7, with a weak D call TRBD2 (5 bases). V was pared by 3 bases and J by 2 bases, with 17 bases between. The CDR3 is 16 amino acids. The germline gives CDR1 MNHEY, CDR2 SMNVEV (reference sequence). CDR3 sequence (DNA): TGTGCCAGCAGTTTCAAGTTTGGAGGCAGTACCTACGAGCAGTACTTC. Its protein product is CASSFKFGGSTYEQYF.

This clonotype was recorded a few times. The rearrangement links TRBV7-2 to TRBJ1-3; 8 bases line up with TRBD1. The CDR3 loop spans 16 amino acids. CDR1 SGHTA and CDR2 FQGNSA come from the germline V gene. V trimming: 4 bases; J trimming: 2 bases; junction bases outside the gene matches: 7. This CDR3 reads CASSSGQVNAGNTIYF. In DNA, the CDR3 is TGTGCCAGCAGCTCGGGACAGGTTAACGCTGGAAACACCATATATTTT.

This clonotype was seen only a few times. The V call is TRBV18, the J call TRBJ2-7, with a possible D match to TRBD2 (6 bases). This CDR3 contains 14 residues. Trimming pared 3 bases from V and 5 bases from J, leaving 14 bases between. Germline V lookup: CDR1 KGHSH, CDR2 LQKENI. The CDR3 DNA sequence: TGTGCCAGCTCACCCCCAGTGGGGGGTCACGAGCAGTACTTC. Its protein is CASSPPVGGHEQYF.